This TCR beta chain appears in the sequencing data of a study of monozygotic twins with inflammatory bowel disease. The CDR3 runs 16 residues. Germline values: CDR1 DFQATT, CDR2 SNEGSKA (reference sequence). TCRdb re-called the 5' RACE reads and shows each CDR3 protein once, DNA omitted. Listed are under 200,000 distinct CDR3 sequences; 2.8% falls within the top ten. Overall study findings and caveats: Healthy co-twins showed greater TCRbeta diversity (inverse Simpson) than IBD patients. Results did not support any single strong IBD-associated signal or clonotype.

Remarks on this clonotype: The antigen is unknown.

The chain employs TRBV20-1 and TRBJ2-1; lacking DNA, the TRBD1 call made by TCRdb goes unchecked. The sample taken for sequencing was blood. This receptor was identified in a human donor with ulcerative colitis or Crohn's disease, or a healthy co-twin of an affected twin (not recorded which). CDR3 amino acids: CSARDRAAPWGDEQFF.